This T cell receptor beta chain was found in a study of response to subunit inactivated influenza vaccine. Ten or more counts support this clonotype. TCRdb processed the RT-PCR reads anew with MiXCR; each CDR3 protein has one entry. Among more than 500,000 distinct CDR3 sequences, about 11% were seen once, and the ten largest hold 8% to 13%. The CDR3 has 14 residues. The J segment lost 8 bases and the V segment lost 5 bases, leaving 6 bases of the junction unmatched. The same data also went into a second study, on T cells expressing NK-cell markers. That work adds: Template switching by 5'RACE with UMIs generated the TCR beta cDNA. Seven HCMV-seropositive donors and one seronegative donor made up the eight sequenced donors. About 6 donors had dominant NKG2C+ clonotypes that comprised about 1.0-8% of their CD8+ T cells. In a handful of donors, these clonotypes also led the CD3+CD56-NKG2C+ fraction.

This sequence originates from a man aged 45-65 years who received an inactivated influenza vaccine. The chain carries TRBV12-3 or TRBV12-4 and TRBJ2-3, with TRBD2 matching over 11 bases. Source: PBMCs from blood, taken on the day of vaccination. The CDR3 region has the DNA TGTGCCAGCAGTCCCGGGACTAGCGGCGGTACGCAGTATTTT. This codes for CASSPGTSGGTQYF.